What follows describes a single T cell receptor beta chain. The sample is drawn from a study of control samples from healthy donors and cancer patients. Generated by immunoSEQ multiplex PCR, the TCRdb table keeps only in-frame clones and is missing some. This table has 180,000 or so clones, around 93% appearing once. V was trimmed by 6 bases and J by 6 bases, leaving 12 bases between them. The length of the CDR3 is 13 residues. Germline lookup yields CDR1 MNHNY and CDR2 SVGAGI (reference sequence). Sequencing was performed on blood. The receptor's source is a woman aged 55-70 years in good health. The V and J genes are TRBV6-6 and TRBJ1-5, with D uncertain. The CDR3 here is CASRSQEAQPQHF. DNA of the CDR3: TGTGCCAGCAGAAGCCAGGAGGCTCAGCCCCAGCATTTT.